The 25 T cell receptor beta chains below were found in one sample sequenced in a study of blood T cell repertoires in COVID-19. The assay was immunoSEQ multiplex PCR, and TCRdb's table has in-frame clones only and misses some. The table includes roughly 230,000 clones, about 86% detected once. Sequencing was carried out using PBMCs or T cells enriched from blood (not recorded which). These receptors originate from a man between 50 and 59 years old who had recovered from COVID-19.

The gene calls are TRBV5-5 and TRBJ2-7, with 8 bases lining up with TRBD2. CDR3 length: 14 amino acids. Germline lookup yields CDR1 SGHKS and CDR2 YYEKEE (reference sequence). V shed 3 bases and J 6 bases; nucleotides not matched to a gene: 8. The CDR3 sequence: CASSSGLEYSEQYF. The DNA of the CDR3 is TGTGCCAGCAGCTCGGGACTAGAGTACTCCGAGCAGTACTTC. The full variable domain, with the rest looked up from reference TRBV5-5 and TRBJ2-7, is DAGVTQSPTHLIKTRGQQVTLRCSPISGHKSVSWYQQVLGQGPQFIFQYYEKEERGRGNFPDRFSARQFPNYSSELNVNALLLGDSALYLCASSSGLEYSEQYFGPGTRLTVT.

The chain links TRBV7-9 to TRBJ2-1; 14 bases are shared with TRBD2. Trimming at V came to 6 bases and at J to 7 bases, leaving 11 bases not matched to a gene. The CDR3 consists of 17 residues. Germline CDR1 reads SEHNR; CDR2 reads FQNEAQ (reference sequence). The DNA of the CDR3 is TGTGCCAGCAGAACCTCGGGACTAGCGGGAGTTTTTAATGAGCAGTTCTTC. Translated: CASRTSGLAGVFNEQFF. The full variable domain, rest sourced from reference TRBV7-9 and TRBJ2-1, is DTGVSQNPRHKITKRGQNVTFRCDPISEHNRLYWYRQTLGQGPEFLTYFQNEAQLEKSRLLSDRFSAERPKGSFSTLEIQRTEQGDSAMYLCASRTSGLAGVFNEQFFGPGTRLTVL.

The chain combines TRBV4-3 with TRBJ2-3, with 11 bases identical to TRBD2. This CDR3 is 16 amino acids long. In germline, CDR1 is LGHNA, CDR2 YSLEER. Trimming cost V 3 bases and J 2 bases; bases outside gene matches: 4. The CDR3 region has the DNA TGCGCCAGCAGCCATAGCGGGAGGGGGAACACAGATACGCAGTATTTT. Translation gives CASSHSGRGNTDTQYF.

The J gene is TRBJ1-2, the V gene TRBV7-6, with TRBD1 matching over 8 bases. J lost 4 bases, V lost 5 bases, and 9 bases had no gene match. Germline CDR1 SGHVS, CDR2 FNYEAQ. The CDR3 covers 15 residues. The chain's CDR3 is CASSASRGLGYGYTF. The DNA for the CDR3 is TGTGCCAGCAGCGCCTCCAGGGGGCTCGGCTATGGCTACACCTTC.

This chain links TRBV11-2 with TRBJ1-4, with unresolved D. The V end lost 5 bases, the J end lost 3 bases, and 7 bases lay between the germline ends. From germline, CDR1 is SGHAT and CDR2 FQNNGV. This CDR3 spans 13 amino acids. Written as DNA, the CDR3 is TGTGCCAGCAGCCTGATAGCTAATGAAAAACTGTTTTTT. Amino acid sequence: CASSLIANEKLFF.

V usage is TRBV19 and J usage is TRBJ1-5, with D maybe TRBD1 (6 bases). Trimming cost V 6 bases and J 0 bases, with 18 bases left between them. Germline assignment: CDR1 LNHDA and CDR2 SQIVND (reference sequence). There are 17 residues in the CDR3. The CDR3 loop is CASSLFRDNYSNQPQHF. The CDR3 nucleotides are TGTGCCAGTAGCCTATTCCGGGACAACTATAGCAATCAGCCCCAGCATTTT.

The chain employs TRBV15 and TRBJ1-1; 7 bases map to TRBD1. This CDR3 has 15 residues. Losses at the gene ends were 5 bases for V and 1 base for J; bases not matched to a gene: 7. CDR1 is LNHNV, CDR2 YYDKDF, per germline (reference sequence). CDR3 amino acids: CATSGRQGRNTEAFF. The CDR3 DNA reads as TGTGCCACCAGCGGTCGACAGGGAAGGAACACTGAAGCTTTCTTT.

This clone was observed a few times. An end of the junction differs from the germline gene, which may be a read error. This chain connects TRBV7-7 to TRBJ2-7; TRBD2 aligns across 9 bases. This CDR3 spans 17 amino acids. Germline V gene sequence: CDR1 SSHAT, CDR2 FNYEAQ (reference sequence). CDR3 sequence: CASSSEGVAGATYEQYF. The CDR3 nucleotides read TGTGCTAGCAGCTCCGAAGGTGTAGCGGGAGCTACCTACGAGCAGTACTTC.

Concerning this clone: This sample also contains other DNA sequences that code for the same CDR3. This chain links TRBV30 with TRBJ1-5; tentatively, D is TRBD1 (5 bases). The CDR3 is 13 residues long. Looked up from germline, CDR1 is GTSNPN and CDR2 is SVGIG (reference sequence). Trimming left V 2 bases short and J 6 bases short, with 11 bases between. The CDR3 sequence is CAWSTGGGQPQHF. DNA of the CDR3: TGTGCCTGGAGTACCGGGGGGGGTCAGCCCCAGCATTTT.

This rearrangement joins TRBV5-1 to TRBJ1-3; no firm D call. Trimming stripped 4 bases from V and 2 bases from J, with 10 bases between. The CDR3 totals 14 residues. Germline V gene lookup returns CDR1 SGHRS and CDR2 YFSETQ. CDR3 in amino acids: CASSPTQAGNTIYF. The CDR3 DNA reads as TGCGCCAGCAGCCCCACTCAGGCTGGAAACACCATATATTTT.

The chain joins TRBV2 to TRBJ2-1, with TRBD2 matching over 7 bases. Trimming took 10 bases from V and 7 from J; bases not matched to a gene: 25. The CDR3 loop spans 18 amino acids. CDR1 SNHLY and CDR2 FYNNEI come from the germline V gene. The CDR3 sequence: CAIDMGGLRAPGRNEQFF. CDR3 nucleotides: TGTGCCATCGACATGGGAGGGTTGCGGGCCCCAGGTAGGAATGAGCAGTTCTTC. Variable domain in full (rest from reference TRBV2 and TRBJ2-1): EPEVTQTPSHQVTQMGQEVILRCVPISNHLYFYWYRQILGQKVEFLVSFYNNEISEKSEIFDDQFSVERPDGSNFTLKIRSTKLEDSAMYFCAIDMGGLRAPGRNEQFFGPGTRLTVL.

The chain joins TRBV24-1 to TRBJ2-5; the match to TRBD1 covers 9 bases. The V segment lost 3 bases and the J segment 4 bases; nucleotides outside the gene matches: 5. The CDR3 is 15 amino acids. Per the germline V gene, CDR1 is KGHDR and CDR2 is SFDVKD. The CDR3 bases are TGTGCCACCAGTGATCAACAGGGGGCCGGAGAGACCCAGTACTTC. Residues: CATSDQQGAGETQYF.

J is TRBJ2-5 and V is TRBV4-1; a possible D gene is TRBD1 (5 bases). The CDR3 sequence is 14 residues long. V lost 3 bases to trimming and J lost 0 bases, with 8 bases between them. The germline V gene encodes CDR1 MGHRA and CDR2 YSYEKL. The DNA for the CDR3 is TGCGCCAGCAGCCACAGACAGTACCAAGAGACCCAGTACTTC. Its protein product is CASSHRQYQETQYF.

V and J are TRBV11-3 and TRBJ2-2; TRBD2 matches 7 bases. CDR1 and CDR2 from the germline V gene are SGHNT and YENEEA. The CDR3 has 18 residues. V dropped 0 bases and J dropped 5; count of bases not matched to a gene: 12. The CDR3 DNA reads as TGTGCCAGCAGCTTAGATCGTGGTAGCGGGTCGTGGACCGGGGAGCTGTTTTTT. This gives the protein CASSLDRGSGSWTGELFF.

This chain uses TRBV29-1 with TRBJ1-2; possibly TRBD1 for D (5 bases). The germline V gene encodes CDR1 SQVTM and CDR2 ANQGSEA. The ends were cut back, 3 bases at V and 2 bases at J, with 13 bases in the middle. This CDR3 is built from 14 residues. CDR3 bases: TGCAGCGTTGACAAGACAGTGCTGAACTATGGCTACACCTTC. It codes for CSVDKTVLNYGYTF.

The chain links TRBV5-5 to TRBJ1-4, with D possibly matching TRBD1 (6 bases). The length of the CDR3 is 15 residues. In germline, CDR1 is SGHKS, CDR2 YYEKEE (reference sequence). The ends were cut back, 4 bases at V and 2 bases at J, with 12 bases in the middle. CDR3 DNA sequence: TGTGCCAGCAGCGAGAATACAGGGACTAATGAAAAACTGTTTTTT. The encoded protein is CASSENTGTNEKLFF.

This clone appeared once. The V gene is TRBV6-5, the J gene TRBJ1-5; 7 bases are a match to TRBD1. The germline gives CDR1 MNHEY, CDR2 SVGAGI. V was pared by 2 bases and J by 4 bases, with 5 bases of the junction left unmatched. The CDR3 has 15 amino acids. CDR3 nucleotide sequence: TGTGCCAGCAGTTACAAGGGGACAGATAATCAGCCCCAGCATTTT. This sequence encodes CASSYKGTDNQPQHF.

The rearrangement uses TRBV11-2 and TRBJ1-2; TRBD1 agrees at 7 bases. This CDR3 has 18 amino acids. J lost 8 bases, V lost 1 base, and 19 bases had no gene match. Germline loops: CDR1 SGHAT, CDR2 FQNNGV. The CDR3 region has the DNA TGTGCCAGCAGCTTAGGTCTGTCCTTGGGGACAGCCCTGGGGGGCTACACCTTC. Translation: CASSLGLSLGTALGGYTF.

This sequence joins TRBV10-2 and TRBJ1-1; no definite D call. Trimming left V 6 bases short and J 4 bases short, with 15 bases between. There are 14 residues in the CDR3. Germline V gives CDR1 WSHSY, CDR2 SAAADI. The CDR3 sequence: CASRNNRLSTEAFF. CDR3 DNA sequence: TGCGCCAGCAGGAATAACAGACTAAGCACTGAAGCTTTCTTT.

This clone was counted only a few times. The genes are TRBV19 and TRBJ2-5; TRBD2 matches at 8 bases. The germline V gene has CDR1 LNHDA and CDR2 SQIVND (reference sequence). The CDR3 spans 14 residues. V dropped 2 bases and J dropped 5; count of bases not matched to a gene: 4. The CDR3 protein is CASSITRGAETQYF. As DNA, the CDR3 is TGTGCCAGTAGTATAACGCGGGGGGCTGAGACCCAGTACTTC.

This clone came up a few times. Other nucleotide sequences from this sample produce the same CDR3. The gene calls are TRBV4-3 and TRBJ1-1, with D possibly being TRBD1 (6 bases). Trimming shortened V by 5 bases and J by 1 base, and 14 bases separated the two germline ends. Germline V gene data show CDR1 as LGHNA and CDR2 as YSLEER. CDR3 length: 15 residues. This CDR3 is CASSVKPGENTEAFF. CDR3 in DNA: TGCGCCAGCAGCGTAAAGCCAGGGGAGAACACTGAAGCTTTCTTT.

The rearrangement links TRBV11-3 to TRBJ1-1, with D possibly being TRBD1 (6 bases). Trimming left V 5 bases short and J 1 base short, with 11 bases between. Germline CDR1 and CDR2: SGHNT and YENEEA. The CDR3 has 14 residues. DNA for the CDR3: TGTGCCAGCAGCAGCGCAGGGGAGAACACTGAAGCTTTCTTT. Its translation: CASSSAGENTEAFF. The whole variable domain, filled in from reference TRBV11-3 and TRBJ1-1, reads EAGVVQSPRYKIIEKKQPVAFWCNPISGHNTLYWYLQNLGQGPELLIRYENEEAVDDSQLPKDRFSAERLKGVDSTLKIQPAELGDSAVYLCASSSAGENTEAFFGQGTRLTVV.

The rearrangement links TRBV19 to TRBJ2-3; D might be TRBD2 (6 bases). The CDR3 has 16 amino acids. CDR1 and CDR2 from the germline V gene are LNHDA and SQIVND (reference sequence). The V end lost 3 bases, the J end lost 0 bases, and 13 bases lay between the germline ends. The CDR3 here is CASSIGSGYSTDTQYF. The DNA of the CDR3 is TGTGCCAGTAGTATCGGTAGCGGCTATAGCACAGATACGCAGTATTTT.

V and J are TRBV27 and TRBJ1-2; no definite D call. V dropped 8 bases and J dropped 1 base, with 8 bases sitting between them. This CDR3 is 12 amino acids long. Germline-derived CDR1 and CDR2 are MNHEY and SMNVEV (reference sequence). Here the CDR3 reads CASGGSNYGYTF. CDR3 DNA: TGTGCCAGCGGAGGCAGTAACTATGGCTACACCTTC.

The CDR3 region is CATRTGRISEKLFF. The CDR3 DNA is TGTGCCACTAGGACAGGGAGGATAAGTGAAAAACTGTTTTTT. The V and J genes are TRBV19 and TRBJ1-4; TRBD1 matches 8 bases. The CDR3 has 14 amino acids. The germline gives CDR1 LNHDA, CDR2 SQIVND (reference sequence). V lost 10 bases to trimming and J lost 7 bases; unmatched junction nucleotides: 11.